These T cell receptor beta chains were read from a single sample in a study of glioma-infiltrating T cells after dendritic cell vaccination. Sequenced by immunoSEQ multiplex PCR; TCRdb stores in-frame clones only, minus some. The sample shows some 10,000 clones, 81% of them seen only once. The sample was blood, taken after dendritic cell vaccination. The receptors were gathered from a human donor with glioblastoma. Each CDR3 is given with its conserved first and last residue. A D gene is named only where the DNA matches it firmly.

CDR3aa: CASSSKWWGGIATNEKLFF
j_gene: TRBJ1-4
d_gene: .
v_gene: TRBV7-8

CDR3aa: CASSCSPNRLGSYEQYF
j_gene: TRBJ2-7
d_gene: .
v_gene: TRBV7-9

CDR3aa: CASSLWDRGFGETQYF
j_gene: TRBJ2-5
d_gene: TRBD1
v_gene: TRBV11-2

CDR3aa: CASRIKGGASTEAFF
j_gene: TRBJ1-1
d_gene: .
v_gene: TRBV7-8

CDR3aa: CASSDISGRMSYEQYF
j_gene: TRBJ2-7
d_gene: TRBD2
v_gene: TRBV5-4

CDR3aa: CASSPVATSAYNEQFF
j_gene: TRBJ2-1
d_gene: TRBD2
v_gene: TRBV5-1

CDR3aa: CASSQGAINEQYF
j_gene: TRBJ2-7
d_gene: .
v_gene: TRBV14

CDR3aa: CASRPGDLRPYTDTQYF
j_gene: TRBJ2-3
d_gene: .
v_gene: TRBV19

CDR3aa: CASSIISAGAEEQYF
j_gene: TRBJ2-7
d_gene: TRBD2
v_gene: TRBV5-1

CDR3aa: CASSKGAEQETQYF
j_gene: TRBJ2-5
d_gene: .
v_gene: TRBV21-1

CDR3aa: CASSLKGQGAVEQYF
j_gene: TRBJ2-7
d_gene: TRBD1
v_gene: TRBV7-2

CDR3aa: CASSVSGVGPTDTQYF
j_gene: TRBJ2-3
d_gene: .
v_gene: TRBV9

CDR3aa: CASSLGGVSQYF
j_gene: TRBJ2-5
d_gene: .
v_gene: TRBV5-1

CDR3aa: CASSPRAGRVSSEAFF
j_gene: TRBJ1-1
d_gene: .
v_gene: TRBV5-1

CDR3aa: CSVEWPDLVPNYGYTF
j_gene: TRBJ1-2
d_gene: .
v_gene: TRBV29-1

CDR3aa: CASSFEGAYEQYF
j_gene: TRBJ2-7
d_gene: TRBD1
v_gene: TRBV5-6

CDR3aa: CASSPGQGAYIQYF
j_gene: TRBJ2-4
d_gene: TRBD1
v_gene: TRBV7-3